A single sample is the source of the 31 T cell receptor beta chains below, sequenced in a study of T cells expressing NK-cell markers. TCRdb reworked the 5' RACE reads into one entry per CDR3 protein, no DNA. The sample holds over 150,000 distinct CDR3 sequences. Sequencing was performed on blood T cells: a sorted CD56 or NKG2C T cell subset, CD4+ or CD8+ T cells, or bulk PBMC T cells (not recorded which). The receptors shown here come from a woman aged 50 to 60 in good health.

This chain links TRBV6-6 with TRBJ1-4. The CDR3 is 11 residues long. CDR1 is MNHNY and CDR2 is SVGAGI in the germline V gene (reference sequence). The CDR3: CASSYGEKLFF.

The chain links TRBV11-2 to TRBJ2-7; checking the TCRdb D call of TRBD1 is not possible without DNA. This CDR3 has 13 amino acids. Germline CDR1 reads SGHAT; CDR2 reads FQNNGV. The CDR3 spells CASTPDGSYEQYF. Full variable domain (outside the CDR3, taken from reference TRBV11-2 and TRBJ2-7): EAGVAQSPRYKIIEKRQSVAFWCNPISGHATLYWYQQILGQGPKLLIQFQNNGVVDDSQLPKDRFSAERLKGVDSTLKIQPAKLEDSAVYLCASTPDGSYEQYFGPGTRLTVT.

The CDR3 sequence is CASRIGTGGADTQYF. This chain links TRBV7-9 with TRBJ2-3; the TCRdb D gene call, TRBD1, has no DNA to confirm it. Per the germline V gene, CDR1 is SEHNR and CDR2 is FQNEAQ (reference sequence). CDR3 length: 15 residues.

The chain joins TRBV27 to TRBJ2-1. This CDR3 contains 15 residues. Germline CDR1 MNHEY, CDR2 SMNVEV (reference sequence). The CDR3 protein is CASSPDQLSYNEQFF.

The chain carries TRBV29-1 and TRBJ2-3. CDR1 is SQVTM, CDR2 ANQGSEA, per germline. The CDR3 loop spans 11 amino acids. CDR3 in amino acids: CSVLKTDTQYF.

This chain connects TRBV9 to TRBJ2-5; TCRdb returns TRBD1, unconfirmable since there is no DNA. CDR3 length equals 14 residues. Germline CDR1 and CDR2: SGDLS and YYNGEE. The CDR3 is CASSVGRGLETQYF.

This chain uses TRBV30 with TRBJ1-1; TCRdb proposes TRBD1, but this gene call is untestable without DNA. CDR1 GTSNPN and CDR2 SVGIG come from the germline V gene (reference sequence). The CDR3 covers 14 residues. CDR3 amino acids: CAWSAGTGNTEAFF.

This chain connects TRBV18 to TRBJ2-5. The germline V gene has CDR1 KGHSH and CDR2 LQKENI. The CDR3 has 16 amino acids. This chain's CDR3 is CASSPPGVELRGTQYF.

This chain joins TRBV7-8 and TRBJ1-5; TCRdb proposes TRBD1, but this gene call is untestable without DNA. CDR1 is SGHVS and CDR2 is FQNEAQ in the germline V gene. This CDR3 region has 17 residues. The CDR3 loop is CASSAQAGTGDNQPQHF.

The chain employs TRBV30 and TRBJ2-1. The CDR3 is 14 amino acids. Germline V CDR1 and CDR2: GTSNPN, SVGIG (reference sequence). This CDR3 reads CAWSVGSAYNEQFF.

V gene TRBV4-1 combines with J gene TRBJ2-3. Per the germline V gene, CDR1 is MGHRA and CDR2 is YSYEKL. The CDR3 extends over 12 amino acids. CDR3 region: CASSLMGDTQYF.

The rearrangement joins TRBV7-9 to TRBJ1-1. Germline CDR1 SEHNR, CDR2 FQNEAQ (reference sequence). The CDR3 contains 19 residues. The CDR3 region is CASSFLTLRGRLKNTEAFF.

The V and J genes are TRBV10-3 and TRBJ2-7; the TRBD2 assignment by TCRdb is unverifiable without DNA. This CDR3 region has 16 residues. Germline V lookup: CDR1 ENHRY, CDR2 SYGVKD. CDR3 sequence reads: CAISESGTSGFYEQYF.

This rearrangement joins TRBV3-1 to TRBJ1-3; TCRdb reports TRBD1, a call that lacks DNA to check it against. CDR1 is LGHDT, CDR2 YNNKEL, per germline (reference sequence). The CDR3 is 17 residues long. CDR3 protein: CASSPYTGTGTGNTIYF. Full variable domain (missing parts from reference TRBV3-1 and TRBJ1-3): DTAVSQTPKYLVTQMGNDKSIKCEQNLGHDTMYWYKQDSKKFLKIMFSYNNKELIINETVPNRFSPKSPDKAHLNLHINSLELGDSAVYFCASSPYTGTGTGNTIYFGEGSWLTVV.

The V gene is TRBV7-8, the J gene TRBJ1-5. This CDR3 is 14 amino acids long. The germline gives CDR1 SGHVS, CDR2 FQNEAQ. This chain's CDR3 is CASAPLANYQPQHF.

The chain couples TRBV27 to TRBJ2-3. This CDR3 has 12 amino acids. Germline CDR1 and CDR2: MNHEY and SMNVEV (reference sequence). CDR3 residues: CASSSHTDTQYF.

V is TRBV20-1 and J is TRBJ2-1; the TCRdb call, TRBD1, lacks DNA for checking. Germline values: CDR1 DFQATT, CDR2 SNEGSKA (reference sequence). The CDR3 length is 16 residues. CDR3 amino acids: CSAQPPGEISYNEQFF.

The CDR3 sequence: CAGGTANTGELFF. This rearrangement joins TRBV6-1 to TRBJ2-2. Looked up from germline, CDR1 is MNHNS and CDR2 is SASEGT. This CDR3 region has 13 residues.

This CDR3 reads CASSAYGSGELFF. The chain combines TRBV9 with TRBJ2-2. Germline assignment: CDR1 SGDLS and CDR2 YYNGEE. The CDR3 runs to 13 residues.

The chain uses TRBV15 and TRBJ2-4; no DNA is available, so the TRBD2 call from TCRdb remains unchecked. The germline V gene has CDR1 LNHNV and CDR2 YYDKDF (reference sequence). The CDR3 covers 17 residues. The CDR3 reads CATSRDWREEGKNIQYF.

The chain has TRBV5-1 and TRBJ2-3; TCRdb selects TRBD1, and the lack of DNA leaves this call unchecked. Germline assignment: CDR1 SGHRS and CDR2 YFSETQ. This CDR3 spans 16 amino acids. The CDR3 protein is CASSSGDGGTADTQYF.

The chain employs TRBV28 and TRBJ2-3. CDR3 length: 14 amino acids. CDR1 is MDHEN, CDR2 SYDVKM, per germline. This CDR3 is CASSVGTSTDTQYF.

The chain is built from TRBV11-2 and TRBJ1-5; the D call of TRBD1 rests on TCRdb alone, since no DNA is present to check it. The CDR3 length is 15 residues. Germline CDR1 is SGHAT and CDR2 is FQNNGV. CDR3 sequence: CASSFGPGGNQPQHF.

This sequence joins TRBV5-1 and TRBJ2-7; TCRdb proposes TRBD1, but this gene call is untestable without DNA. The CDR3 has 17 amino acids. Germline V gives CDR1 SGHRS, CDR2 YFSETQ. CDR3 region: CASSLDPVAVGSYEQYF.

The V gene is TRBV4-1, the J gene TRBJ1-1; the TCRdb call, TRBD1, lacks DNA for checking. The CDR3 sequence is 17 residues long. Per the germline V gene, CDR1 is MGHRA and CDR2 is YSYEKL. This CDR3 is CASSPGGAGIANTEAFF.

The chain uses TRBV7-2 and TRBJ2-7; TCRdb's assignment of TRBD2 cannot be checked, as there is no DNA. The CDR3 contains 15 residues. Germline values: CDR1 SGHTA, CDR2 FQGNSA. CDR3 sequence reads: CASSVGLAGSYEQYF. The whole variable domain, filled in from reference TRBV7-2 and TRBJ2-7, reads GAGVSQSPSNKVTEKGKDVELRCDPISGHTALYWYRQSLGQGLEFLIYFQGNSAPDKSGLPSDRFSAERTGGSVSTLTIQRTQQEDSAVYLCASSVGLAGSYEQYFGPGTRLTVT.

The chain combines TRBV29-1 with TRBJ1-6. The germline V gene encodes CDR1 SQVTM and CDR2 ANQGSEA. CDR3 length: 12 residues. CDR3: CSVANNNSPLHF.

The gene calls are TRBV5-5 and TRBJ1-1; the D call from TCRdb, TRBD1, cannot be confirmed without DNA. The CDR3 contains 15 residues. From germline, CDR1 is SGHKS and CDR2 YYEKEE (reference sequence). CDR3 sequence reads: CASSRDSLDNTEAFF.

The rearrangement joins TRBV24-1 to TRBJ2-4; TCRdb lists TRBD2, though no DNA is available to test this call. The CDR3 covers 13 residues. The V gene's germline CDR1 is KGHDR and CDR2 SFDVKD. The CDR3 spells CATSAQAGGIQYF.

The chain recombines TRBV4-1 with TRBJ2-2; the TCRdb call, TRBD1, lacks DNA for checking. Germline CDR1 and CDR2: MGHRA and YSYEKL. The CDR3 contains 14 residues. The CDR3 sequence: CASKLEGGTGELFF.

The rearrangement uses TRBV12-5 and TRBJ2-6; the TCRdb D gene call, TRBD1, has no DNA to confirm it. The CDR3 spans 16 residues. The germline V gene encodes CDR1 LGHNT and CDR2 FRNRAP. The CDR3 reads CASAPGDPSGANVLTF.